The entry that follows covers one TCR beta chain sequence. Its matching antigen is unknown. The sample originates from a study of type 1 regulatory T cells. The wider study: An in vitro protocol generated T-allo10, a Tr1-enriched, alloantigen-specific CD4 T cell product.

After removal of 3 bases from V and 7 bases from J, the junction contained 11 bases not matched to a gene. This CDR3 has 15 residues. The V gene's germline CDR1 is MNHEY and CDR2 SVGAGI. One entry per CDR3 protein, called by TCRdb with MiXCR from the reads. The sample includes 24,000 or so distinct CDR3 sequences, less than 60% of them seen just once. The source is a human donor in good health. The sample consisted of cultured T cells, either the whole culture or a sorted T cell fraction (not recorded which). The gene calls are TRBV6-5 and TRBJ2-5; 7 bases line up with TRBD1. CDR3 in amino acids: CASSYGRQGLGTQYF. In DNA, the CDR3 is TGTGCCAGCAGTTATGGGAGACAGGGCCTTGGGACCCAGTACTTC.